Below, 26 T cell receptor beta chains from the same sample are listed, as sequenced in a study of PD-1 blockade in mismatch repair-deficient tumors. Data came from immunoSEQ multiplex PCR; TCRdb stores just in-frame clones and leaves some out. The sample yields roughly 110,000 clones, 60% to 85% seen once. This specimen was peripheral blood, taken just over 59 weeks after starting pembrolizumab. Every receptor here comes from an adult with mismatch repair-deficient cancer.

Regarding this clone: A junction end diverges from the germline sequence, so it may reflect a read error. The V gene is TRBV7-7, the J gene TRBJ1-4; D might be TRBD1 (6 bases). This CDR3 is built from 13 residues. Germline lookup yields CDR1 SSHAT and CDR2 FNYEAQ (reference sequence). CDR3 protein: CASSPQGFEKLFF. CDR3 in DNA: TGTGCTAGCAGCCCACAGGGTTTTGAAAAACTGTTTTTT. Based on the CDR3 plus reference TRBV7-7 and TRBJ1-4, the full variable domain is GAGVSQSPRYKVTKRGQDVTLRCDPISSHATLYWYQQALGQGPEFLTYFNYEAQPDKSGLPSDRFSAERPEGSISTLTIQRTEQRDSAMYRCASSPQGFEKLFFGSGTQLSVL.

The chain has TRBV5-5 and TRBJ1-5; D gene uncertain. Germline CDR1 is SGHKS and CDR2 is YYEKEE (reference sequence). Trimming took off 3 bases at V and 4 bases at J, with 17 bases between the two ends. The CDR3 runs 16 residues. CDR3 sequence: CASSSRADERNQPQHF. The CDR3 coding sequence is TGTGCCAGCAGCTCCCGGGCCGATGAAAGAAATCAGCCCCAGCATTTT.

In this sample, this clone turned up once. At one end the junction does not follow the germline gene, possibly because of a read error. This rearrangement joins TRBV19 to TRBJ1-1; D remains ambiguous. This CDR3 is built from 13 residues. Per germline, CDR1 LNHDA and CDR2 SQIVND (reference sequence). CDR3 bases: TGTGCCAGTAGTGTAGACGGTTACACTGAAGCTTTCTTT. This encodes CASSVDGYTEAFF.

This clone was counted only a few times. The J gene is TRBJ1-2, the V gene TRBV6-5; 8 bases align to TRBD1. J gave up 7 bases and V 6 bases, and 1 base lay outside the gene matches. This CDR3 spans 11 amino acids. Germline lookup yields CDR1 MNHEY and CDR2 SVGAGI. The CDR3 spells CASSGQGGYTF. The CDR3 DNA reads as TGTGCCAGCAGCGGACAGGGTGGCTACACCTTC.

The rearrangement links TRBV5-5 to TRBJ2-7; 7 nucleotides align to TRBD1. CDR1 and CDR2 from the germline V gene are SGHKS and YYEKEE (reference sequence). This CDR3 spans 13 amino acids. V lost 5 bases to trimming and J lost 4 bases; unmatched junction nucleotides: 6. The CDR3, as DNA: TGTGCCAGCAGGTCGACAGGGCGTTACGAGCAGTACTTC. It is translated as CASRSTGRYEQYF.

J is TRBJ2-1 and V is TRBV9; maybe TRBD2 (6 bases). V was cut by 4 bases and J by 0 bases, with 17 bases left in between. The CDR3 is 17 amino acids. Germline loops: CDR1 SGDLS, CDR2 YYNGEE. In nucleotides, the CDR3 is TGTGCCAGCAGCCCATCATTGGGGAGGACCTCCTACAATGAGCAGTTCTTC. Protein sequence: CASSPSLGRTSYNEQFF.

The V and J genes are TRBV29-1 and TRBJ1-1, with D possibly matching TRBD1 (6 bases). CDR3 length: 14 amino acids. Trimming took 3 bases from V and 4 from J, leaving 15 bases between them. The germline gives CDR1 SQVTM, CDR2 ANQGSEA. CDR3 amino acids: CSVDLGGMGTEAFF. Here the CDR3 DNA reads TGCAGCGTTGATCTGGGGGGCATGGGCACTGAAGCTTTCTTT.

J is TRBJ1-5 and V is TRBV11-2; D is unclear. Germline CDR1 is SGHAT and CDR2 is FQNNGV. Trimming stripped 3 bases from V and 0 bases from J, with 9 bases between. This CDR3 region has 15 residues. As DNA, the CDR3 is TGTGCCAGCAGCTTGGAAGGGTATAGCAATCAGCCCCAGCATTTT. This encodes CASSLEGYSNQPQHF.

This clone was seen just once. The rearrangement links TRBV5-4 to TRBJ2-1, with 8 bases lining up with TRBD2. This CDR3 contains 15 residues. Germline V gene data show CDR1 as SGHNT and CDR2 as YYREEE (reference sequence). The junction had 1 base not matched to a gene; V was cut back by 0 bases and J by 2 bases. The CDR3 protein is CASSLDGRAYNEQFF. CDR3 nucleotides: TGTGCCAGCAGCTTGGACGGGAGGGCCTACAATGAGCAGTTCTTC.

The chain joins TRBV11-3 to TRBJ2-2, with 11 nucleotides matching TRBD1. CDR1 SGHNT and CDR2 YENEEA come from the germline V gene. V was clipped by 0 bases and J by 5 bases; unmatched bases: 5. CDR3 length: 17 amino acids. CDR3 nucleotides: TGTGCCAGCAGCTTAGACTCGGGGACAGGGGGTACCGGGGAGCTGTTTTTT. Its translation: CASSLDSGTGGTGELFF.

The rearrangement uses TRBV4-1 and TRBJ1-5, with D hard to call. V was shortened by 0 bases and J by 4 bases, with 10 bases between the two germline ends. The CDR3 sequence is 15 residues long. Germline CDR1 is MGHRA and CDR2 is YSYEKL. The CDR3: CASSQDELANQPQHF. CDR3 in DNA: TGCGCCAGCAGCCAAGACGAACTTGCTAATCAGCCCCAGCATTTT.

The CDR3 region is CASSPRDNTEAFF. CDR3 coding DNA: TGCGCCAGCAGCCCCCGGGACAACACTGAAGCTTTCTTT. The V gene is TRBV5-1, the J gene TRBJ1-1, with a weak D call TRBD1 (5 bases). V was pared by 4 bases and J by 2 bases, with 9 bases between. Germline values: CDR1 SGHRS, CDR2 YFSETQ. The CDR3 spans 13 residues.

The chain joins TRBV11-2 to TRBJ2-1, with 11 bases that match TRBD2. Looked up from germline, CDR1 is SGHAT and CDR2 is FQNNGV. The CDR3 has 17 amino acids. J lost 0 bases, V lost 5 bases, and 6 bases had no gene match. CDR3 in amino acids: CASSVGTSGSSYNEQFF. The CDR3 DNA is TGTGCCAGCAGCGTAGGGACTAGCGGAAGCTCCTACAATGAGCAGTTCTTC.

The chain carries TRBV11-2 and TRBJ1-1, with 9 positions matching TRBD1. The CDR3 has 16 residues. CDR1 is SGHAT, CDR2 FQNNGV, per germline. J gave up 1 base and V 6 bases, and 9 bases lay outside the gene matches. CDR3 region: CASSAGGTGPNTEAFF. CDR3 DNA: TGTGCCAGCAGTGCCGGGGGGACAGGGCCGAACACTGAAGCTTTCTTT. The whole variable domain, remainder taken from reference TRBV11-2 and TRBJ1-1, is EAGVAQSPRYKIIEKRQSVAFWCNPISGHATLYWYQQILGQGPKLLIQFQNNGVVDDSQLPKDRFSAERLKGVDSTLKIQPAKLEDSAVYLCASSAGGTGPNTEAFFGQGTRLTVV.

This clone was seen only once. The chain joins TRBV9 to TRBJ2-1; D possibly uses TRBD1 or TRBD2 (5 bases each). Trimming removed 4 bases from V and 0 bases from J, with 14 bases in between. The germline gives CDR1 SGDLS, CDR2 YYNGEE. The CDR3 contains 16 residues. CDR3 sequence: CASSSPLGVSYNEQFF. The DNA of the CDR3 is TGTGCCAGCAGCTCACCTTTGGGGGTCTCCTACAATGAGCAGTTCTTC. The full variable domain, rest sourced from reference TRBV9 and TRBJ2-1, is DSGVTQTPKHLITATGQRVTLRCSPRSGDLSVYWYQQSLDQGLQFLIQYYNGEERAKGNILERFSAQQFPDLHSELNLSSLELGDSALYFCASSSPLGVSYNEQFFGPGTRLTVL.

The V and J genes are TRBV5-5 and TRBJ1-2, with 10 bases lining up with TRBD1. Germline V gene lookup returns CDR1 SGHKS and CDR2 YYEKEE (reference sequence). The CDR3 is 15 residues long. Germline trimming cut 5 bases from V and 2 bases from J; bases unmatched to any gene: 6. The chain's CDR3 is CASSPTGGANYGYTF. The CDR3 DNA sequence: TGTGCCAGCAGTCCGACAGGGGGCGCAAACTATGGCTACACCTTC.

V gene TRBV5-1 combines with J gene TRBJ2-5; D uncertain. This CDR3 comprises 15 residues. The germline V and J ends were trimmed by 0 bases and 1 base, with 10 bases remaining between them. Per germline, CDR1 SGHRS and CDR2 YFSETQ. CDR3 DNA: TGCGCCAGCAGCTTGGGATGGCGGATCCAAGAGACCCAGTACTTC. This gives the protein CASSLGWRIQETQYF.

This chain joins TRBV5-4 and TRBJ1-1, with TRBD1 identical over 8 bases. Germline CDR1 is SGHNT and CDR2 is YYREEE (reference sequence). The CDR3 sequence is 14 residues long. V was clipped by 2 bases and J by 5 bases; unmatched bases: 5. Here the CDR3 DNA reads TGTGCCAGCAGCTTCGGACAGGGTGGGACTGAAGCTTTCTTT. It codes for CASSFGQGGTEAFF. The whole variable domain, remainder taken from reference TRBV5-4 and TRBJ1-1, is ETGVTQSPTHLIKTRGQQVTLRCSSQSGHNTVSWYQQALGQGPQFIFQYYREEENGRGNFPPRFSGLQFPNYSSELNVNALELDDSALYLCASSFGQGGTEAFFGQGTRLTVV.

The rearrangement links TRBV11-2 to TRBJ2-7; D uncertain. The CDR3 loop spans 12 amino acids. CDR1 SGHAT and CDR2 FQNNGV come from the germline V gene. V was cut by 5 bases and J by 3 bases, with 8 bases left in between. The CDR3 is CASSPLGYEQYF. The DNA for the CDR3 is TGTGCCAGCAGCCCTCTGGGCTACGAGCAGTACTTC.

This clone was counted only a few times. The chain carries TRBV9 and TRBJ1-2; perhaps TRBD1 as D (6 bases). The V end lost 3 bases, the J end lost 1 base, and 19 bases lay between the germline ends. The CDR3 totals 17 residues. The V gene's germline CDR1 is SGDLS and CDR2 YYNGEE. The CDR3 loop is CASSAQGVVYDNYGYTF. The CDR3 nucleotides are TGTGCCAGCAGCGCACAGGGTGTTGTGTACGATAACTATGGCTACACCTTC.

The rearrangement links TRBV7-2 to TRBJ2-7; D gene uncertain. V lost 0 bases and J 0 bases, leaving 6 bases between the germline ends. CDR3 length: 14 residues. Germline V CDR1 and CDR2: SGHTA, FQGNSA. CDR3: CASSLARSSYEQYF. CDR3 sequence (DNA): TGTGCCAGCAGCTTAGCGCGGTCCTCCTACGAGCAGTACTTC.

The chain combines TRBV29-1 with TRBJ2-7, with 8 positions matching TRBD2. The CDR3 is 13 amino acids. V shed 7 bases and J 2 bases; nucleotides not matched to a gene: 7. Germline-derived CDR1 and CDR2 are SQVTM and ANQGSEA. The CDR3 here is CSGSGGPTYEQYF. The CDR3 DNA sequence: TGCAGCGGCAGCGGGGGACCGACCTACGAGCAGTACTTC.

The rearrangement uses TRBV11-2 and TRBJ1-4; D ambiguous. Trimming took 8 bases from V and 5 from J, leaving 9 bases between them. Germline V lookup: CDR1 SGHAT, CDR2 FQNNGV. CDR3 size: 12 residues. As DNA, the CDR3 is TGTGCCAGCGGACGGATGAATGAAAAACTGTTTTTT. It yields the protein CASGRMNEKLFF.

The chain recombines TRBV11-2 with TRBJ2-1, with a weak D call TRBD2 (6 bases). This CDR3 is built from 13 residues. CDR1 is SGHAT, CDR2 FQNNGV, per germline. V was pared by 4 bases and J by 8 bases, with 12 bases between. This CDR3 reads CASSSRGIDEQFF. DNA of the CDR3: TGTGCCAGCAGCTCCCGGGGGATCGATGAGCAGTTCTTC.

This clone showed up just once. The V gene is TRBV27, the J gene TRBJ1-2; 12 nucleotides line up with TRBD1. CDR1 is MNHEY and CDR2 is SMNVEV in the germline V gene (reference sequence). Trimming at V came to 4 bases and at J to 3 bases, leaving 15 bases not matched to a gene. The CDR3 sequence is 19 residues long. CDR3 bases: TGTGCCAGCAGTTCTTCTTATCCGGGACAGGGGGCTGCTGACTATGGCTACACCTTC. It codes for CASSSSYPGQGAADYGYTF.

The genes are TRBV2 and TRBJ2-2, with 14 bases that match TRBD2. This CDR3 is built from 21 residues. CDR1 and CDR2 from the germline V gene are SNHLY and FYNNEI. The V segment lost 2 bases and the J segment 8 bases; nucleotides outside the gene matches: 19. CDR3 loop: CASSETLYPGLAGEGEGELFF. The CDR3 coding sequence is TGTGCCAGCAGTGAAACCTTATATCCGGGACTAGCGGGAGAAGGGGAAGGGGAGCTGTTTTTT.